This TCR beta chain was sequenced for a study of T-cell reconstitution after alpha-beta-depleted transplantation in children. Notes on the study in general: Some patients' high day-60 TCRbeta diversity was traced to surviving recipient T cells and thymic progenitors. Most T-cell counts and diversity one year after the transplant came from T cells that were newly produced.

Points on this clonotype: Its antigen remains unidentified.

CDR3 length equals 15 residues. Germline V gene lookup returns CDR1 SGHTA and CDR2 FQGTGA. V was pared by 5 bases and J by 9 bases, with 6 bases of the junction left unmatched. The TCRbeta library was prepared with unique molecular identifiers. TCRdb reanalysed the PCR reads using MiXCR and keeps one entry per CDR3 protein. This sample has 750,000 to 950,000 distinct CDR3 sequences, with roughly 15% found just once. Sample: PBMCs, mostly from graft donor cells, taken 360 days after TCRalphabeta/CD19-depleted stem cell transplant. J is TRBJ2-1 and V is TRBV7-3, with 14 bases lining up with TRBD2. The clonotype comes from a male patient aged 5 to 17 who had a stem cell transplant for acute lymphoblastic leukemia, so the T cells may come from the graft donor. In DNA form, the CDR3 reads TGTGCCAGCAGCCTAGAGGGACTAGCGGGAGTTGAGCAGTTCTTC. Translating it yields CASSLEGLAGVEQFF.